The present T cell receptor beta chain was sequenced within a study of blood T cells in healthy people across ages. Notes on the study in general: Naive T cell percentage by flow cytometry tracked strongly with beta diversity.

The CDR3 is 15 amino acids. Germline CDR1 is SGDLS and CDR2 is YYNGEE. Trimming pared 1 base from V and 6 bases from J, leaving 17 bases between. Only a few counts were recorded for this clonotype. What it binds is not known. A second PCR of about 6 to 12 cycles used a sample-barcoded 5' primer and a J-beta primer mix. TCRdb called the 5' RACE reads again in MiXCR, with one record for every CDR3 protein. The data hold 600,000 to 800,000 distinct CDR3 sequences, with around 21% observed a single time. V and J are TRBV9 and TRBJ2-7; a possible D gene is TRBD1 (6 bases). Specimen: blood. The clonotype originates from a man between 65 and 85 years old in good health. CDR3 sequence reads: CASSVSGTGPGEQYF. The DNA for the CDR3 is TGTGCCAGCAGCGTAAGTGGCACAGGGCCTGGCGAGCAGTACTTC. The full variable domain, its missing parts supplied by reference TRBV9 and TRBJ2-7, is DSGVTQTPKHLITATGQRVTLRCSPRSGDLSVYWYQQSLDQGLQFLIQYYNGEERAKGNILERFSAQQFPDLHSELNLSSLELGDSALYFCASSVSGTGPGEQYFGPGTRLTVT.